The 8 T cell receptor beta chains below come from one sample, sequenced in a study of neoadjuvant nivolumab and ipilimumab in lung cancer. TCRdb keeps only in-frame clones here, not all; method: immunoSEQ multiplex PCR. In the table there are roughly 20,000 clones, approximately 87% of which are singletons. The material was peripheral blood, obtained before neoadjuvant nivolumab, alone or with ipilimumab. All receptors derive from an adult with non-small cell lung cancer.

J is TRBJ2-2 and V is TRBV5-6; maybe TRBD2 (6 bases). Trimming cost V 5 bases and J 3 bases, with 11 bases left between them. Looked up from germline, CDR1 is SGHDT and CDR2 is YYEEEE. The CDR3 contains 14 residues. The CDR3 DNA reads TGTGCCAGCAGTTCCGGGACTTACACCGGGGAGCTGTTTTTT. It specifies CASSSGTYTGELFF.

This CDR3 is CASSVRTSAESEQFF. CDR3 nucleotides: TGTGCCAGCAGCGTTCGGACTAGCGCGGAGAGTGAGCAGTTCTTC. The chain uses TRBV11-2 and TRBJ2-1, with 9 bases aligning to TRBD2. The trim removed 5 bases at V and 9 bases at J, leaving 11 bases unmatched. The CDR3 has 15 residues. CDR1 and CDR2 from the germline V gene are SGHAT and FQNNGV. The entire variable domain, with the rest obtained from reference TRBV11-2 and TRBJ2-1, is as follows: EAGVAQSPRYKIIEKRQSVAFWCNPISGHATLYWYQQILGQGPKLLIQFQNNGVVDDSQLPKDRFSAERLKGVDSTLKIQPAKLEDSAVYLCASSVRTSAESEQFFGPGTRLTVL.

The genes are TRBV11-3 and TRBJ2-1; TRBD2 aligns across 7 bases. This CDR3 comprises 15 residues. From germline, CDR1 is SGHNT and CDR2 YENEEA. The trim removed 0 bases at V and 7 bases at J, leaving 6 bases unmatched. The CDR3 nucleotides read TGTGCCAGCAGCTTAGATCAGGGCGGGAGTAATGAGCAGTTCTTC. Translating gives CASSLDQGGSNEQFF.

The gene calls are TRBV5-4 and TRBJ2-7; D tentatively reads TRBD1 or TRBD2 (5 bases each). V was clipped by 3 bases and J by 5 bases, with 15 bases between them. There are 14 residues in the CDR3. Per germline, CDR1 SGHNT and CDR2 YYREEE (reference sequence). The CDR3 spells CASSSGTVVNEQYF. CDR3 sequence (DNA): TGTGCCAGCAGCTCCGGGACGGTTGTTAACGAGCAGTACTTC.

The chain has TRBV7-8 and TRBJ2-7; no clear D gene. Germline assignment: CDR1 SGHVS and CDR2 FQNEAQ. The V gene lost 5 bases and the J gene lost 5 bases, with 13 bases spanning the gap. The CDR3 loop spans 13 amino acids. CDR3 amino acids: CASSPHVRHEQYF. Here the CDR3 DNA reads TGTGCCAGCAGCCCACATGTCAGGCACGAGCAGTACTTC.

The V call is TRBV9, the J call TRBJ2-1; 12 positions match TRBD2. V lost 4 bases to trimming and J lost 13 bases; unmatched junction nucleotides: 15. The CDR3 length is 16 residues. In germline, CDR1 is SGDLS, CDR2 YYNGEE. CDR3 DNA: TGTGCCAGCAGCTCCCCCGGGACTAGCGGGTCCCTCAACCAGTTCTTC. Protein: CASSSPGTSGSLNQFF.

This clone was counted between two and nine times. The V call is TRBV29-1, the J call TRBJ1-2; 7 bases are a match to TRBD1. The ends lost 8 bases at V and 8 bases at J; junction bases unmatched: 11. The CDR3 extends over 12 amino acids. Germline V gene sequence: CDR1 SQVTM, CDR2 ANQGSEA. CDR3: CSTLTGQSGYTF. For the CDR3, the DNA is TGCAGCACCTTGACAGGGCAGTCGGGCTACACCTTC.

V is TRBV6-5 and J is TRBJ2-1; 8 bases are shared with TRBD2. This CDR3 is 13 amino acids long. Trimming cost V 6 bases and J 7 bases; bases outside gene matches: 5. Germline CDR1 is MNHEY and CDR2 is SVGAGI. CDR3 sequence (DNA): TGTGCCAGCAGGTTAGCGGGGCGGAATGAGCAGTTCTTC. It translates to CASRLAGRNEQFF.